One and the same sample provided the 7 T cell receptor beta chains below, sequenced in a study of spatial heterogeneity in lung cancer (dated 2019 in TCRdb). The library was generated by 5' RACE. TCRdb names NextSeq 500 as the instrument used. The raw public data were reprocessed by TCRdb itself: fastp quality trimming at Q25, MiXCR clonotype calling, in-frame beta chains only. Identical CDR3 proteins give one entry, which carries the most common genes and DNA. Counted in this sample were about 100,000 distinct CDR3 sequences; approximately 4.4% of them appeared once. 21% of the sample is held by the ten biggest clonotypes. These TCRs' antigens remain unknown. Results the study describes overall, beyond this receptor: The tumor nonsynonymous mutation count correlated with the number of expanded alpha and beta TCRs within the tumor.

This specimen's time point label, interpreted: sample taken at primary tumor resection. This material consisted of lung tumor tissue, taken at surgery. These TCRs come from a male donor with early-stage non-small cell lung cancer.

This clonotype has ten or more counts. V gene TRBV27 combines with J gene TRBJ1-6; 10 nucleotides line up with TRBD1. This CDR3 contains 15 residues. Germline V gene data show CDR1 as MNHEY and CDR2 as SMNVEV (reference sequence). The trim removed 3 bases at V and 9 bases at J, leaving 5 bases unmatched. The CDR3, as DNA: TGTGCCAGCAGTTTGACAGGGGGCGCAGGTTCACCCCTCCACTTT. Its translation: CASSLTGGAGSPLHF.

This clonotype was seen ten or more times. This sequence joins TRBV7-9 and TRBJ1-2, with 9 bases identical to TRBD1. The CDR3 length is 18 residues. Germline assignment: CDR1 SEHNR and CDR2 FQNEAQ (reference sequence). The V gene end was trimmed by 4 bases and the J gene end by 7 bases; junction bases not matched to a gene: 19. CDR3 DNA sequence: TGTGCCAGCAGCTCCTTCAATCGTCCCGGGACAGGGCGGGGTGGCTACACCTTC. The encoded protein is CASSSFNRPGTGRGGYTF.

This clonotype was counted at least ten times. The chain has TRBV5-6 and TRBJ2-3; D not resolved. CDR3 length equals 15 residues. CDR1 and CDR2 (germline): SGHDT, YYEEEE. Trimming pared 0 bases from V and 0 bases from J, leaving 8 bases between. The CDR3 coding sequence is TGTGCCAGCAGCTTGGCCTTCGCCAGCACAGATACGCAGTATTTT. It yields the protein CASSLAFASTDTQYF.

This clonotype has ten or more counts. The chain employs TRBV5-1 and TRBJ2-1, with a possible D match to TRBD2 (6 bases). Trimming pared 4 bases from V and 5 bases from J, leaving 13 bases between. CDR3 size: 14 residues. Germline-derived CDR1 and CDR2 are SGHRS and YFSETQ. The chain's CDR3 is CASSKGGNDNEQFF. CDR3 nucleotide sequence: TGCGCCAGCAGCAAAGGAGGGAACGACAATGAGCAGTTCTTC. Full variable domain (outside the CDR3, taken from reference TRBV5-1 and TRBJ2-1): KAGVTQTPRYLIKTRGQQVTLSCSPISGHRSVSWYQQTPGQGLQFLFEYFSETQRNKGNFPGRFSGRQFSNSRSEMNVSTLELGDSALYLCASSKGGNDNEQFFGPGTRLTVL.

This clonotype was seen a handful of times. The rearrangement links TRBV28 to TRBJ1-5, with TRBD1 matching 7 bases. CDR1 MDHEN and CDR2 SYDVKM come from the germline V gene. CDR3 length: 16 amino acids. V was clipped by 7 bases and J by 3 bases; unmatched bases: 12. The CDR3 DNA reads as TGTGCCAGCAAGATCTGGGCAGGGGGAAACAATCAGCCCCAGCATTTT. Translated, it gives CASKIWAGGNNQPQHF.

The chain has TRBV5-1 and TRBJ2-1; 12 positions agree with TRBD2. The CDR3 consists of 16 residues. V trimming: 2 bases; J trimming: 9 bases; junction bases outside the gene matches: 9. Germline V gives CDR1 SGHRS, CDR2 YFSETQ. CDR3 amino acids: CASSFPSGRAIAEQFF. In nucleotides, the CDR3 is TGCGCCAGCAGCTTTCCTAGCGGGAGGGCTATTGCTGAGCAGTTCTTC.

This clonotype was detected ten times or more. This chain links TRBV7-9 with TRBJ1-4, with D unresolved. The CDR3 has 17 amino acids. Per germline, CDR1 SEHNR and CDR2 FQNEAQ (reference sequence). Between the trimmed V and J ends, which lost 0 bases and 6 bases, there was a span of 17 bases. This chain's CDR3 is CASSLAWQTNWDEKLFF. CDR3 sequence (DNA): TGTGCCAGCAGCTTAGCGTGGCAGACGAACTGGGATGAAAAACTGTTTTTT. Complete variable domain (other parts from reference TRBV7-9 and TRBJ1-4): DTGVSQNPRHKITKRGQNVTFRCDPISEHNRLYWYRQTLGQGPEFLTYFQNEAQLEKSRLLSDRFSAERPKGSFSTLEIQRTEQGDSAMYLCASSLAWQTNWDEKLFFGSGTQLSVL.